This is a list of T cell receptor beta chains from one sample in a study of patients and donors after allogeneic stem cell transplantation. TCRdb reprocessed the RT-PCR reads with MiXCR, giving one entry per CDR3 protein. The sample lists 70,000 to 75,000 distinct CDR3 sequences, about 26% occurring once. The source material was blood, either unsorted or a sorted T cell fraction (not recorded which). Receptor source: a human donor who was either an allogeneic HSCT recipient or a stem cell or donor lymphocyte infusion donor (not recorded which). It is not recorded whose cells these are; they may come from a transplant donor. Both conserved end residues are part of each CDR3. The order of the fields is J gene, V gene, D gene, clone size, CDR3 DNA, CDR3 protein. D genes are given only for firm matches. For some rows the clone size is stated as once, few or many, or as a class when expanded; others skip it.

TRBJ1-1,TRBV18,.,few,TGTGCCAGCTCACCACCGGCGGGGATGAACACTGAAGCTTTCTTT,CASSPPAGMNTEAFF
TRBJ2-1,TRBV20-1,TRBD2,.,TGCAGTGCAGAAAGACTAGCGGGAAACAATGAGCAGTTCTTC,CSAERLAGNNEQFF
TRBJ1-4,TRBV6-1,.,.,TGTGCCAGCAGTGAATCCGGCATTCTAAGGCTGTTTTTT,CASSESGILRLFF
TRBJ2-2,TRBV20-1,.,few,TGCAGTGCTTTTGGTGGGAGGGAGCTGTTTTTT,CSAFGGRELFF
TRBJ1-2,TRBV7-2,TRBD1,few,TGTGCCAGCAGCTTAGGGCCCCTACGACAGGGTCTCTATGGCTACACCTTC,CASSLGPLRQGLYGYTF
TRBJ2-1,TRBV12-3/TRBV12-4,.,.,TGTGCCAGCAGTAATGAGGGAGGTCTGAATGAGCAGTTCTTC,CASSNEGGLNEQFF
TRBJ2-3,TRBV6-2/TRBV6-3,.,.,TGTGCCAGCAGGTACAACTCGGGACACCCCCTTGCCACAGATACGCAGTATTTT,CASRYNSGHPLATDTQYF
TRBJ2-7,TRBV3-1,.,.,TGTGCCAGCAGCCAGTCGACTGTGTTTTACTTC,CASSQSTVFYF
TRBJ1-4,TRBV2,.,many,TGTGCCAGCGCGACGGGTGAAAAACTGTTTTTT,CASATGEKLFF
TRBJ1-2,TRBV3-1,.,many,TGTGCCAGCAGCCAAGATGGGGGCGGAATCTATGGCTACACCTTC,CASSQDGGGIYGYTF
TRBJ2-3,TRBV18,.,.,TGTGCCAGCTCACGGGACCGGGACCATACGCAGTATTTT,CASSRDRDHTQYF
TRBJ2-7,TRBV5-1,.,few,TGCGCCAGCAGCTTGGTTTATGGGGTGTACGAGCAGTACTTC,CASSLVYGVYEQYF
TRBJ2-1,TRBV20-1,.,once,TGCAGTGCTAGAGCCGGGACCCCGGCACATGAGCAGTTCTTC,CSARAGTPAHEQFF
TRBJ2-1,TRBV7-9,.,.,TGTGCCAGCACCCCCCGGGAGGAGCAGTTCTTC,CASTPREEQFF
TRBJ1-2,TRBV20-1,.,few,TGCAGTGCTAGTACCGGGAATGGCTATGGCTACACCTTC,CSASTGNGYGYTF
TRBJ1-2,TRBV27,TRBD1,.,TGTGCCAGCAGTCCCCTGGCCCCGACAGGGCAGGGTCTTAACACCTTC,CASSPLAPTGQGLNTF
TRBJ1-6,TRBV12-3/TRBV12-4,.,.,TGTGCCAGCAGGAGGGCTGGGTTGGCCTATAATTCACCCCTCCACTTT,CASRRAGLAYNSPLHF
TRBJ2-1,TRBV5-1,.,.,TGCGCCAGCAGTGAGCAGTCCGGCCTCAATGAGCAGTTCTTC,CASSEQSGLNEQFF
TRBJ2-1,TRBV30,TRBD2,.,TGTGCCTGGAGTCCGCTAGCGGGAGTCAATGAGCAGTTCTTC,CAWSPLAGVNEQFF
TRBJ2-7,TRBV29-1,.,.,TGCAGCGTTTGTCAAGGGAGCTACGAGCAGTACTTC,CSVCQGSYEQYF
TRBJ1-6,TRBV12-3/TRBV12-4,.,few,TGTGCCAGCACCCTACAGAGCTCCTATAATTCACCCCTCCACTTT,CASTLQSSYNSPLHF
TRBJ2-1,TRBV18,.,.,TGTGCCAGCTCACCACCGAGCTGGAAGTACAATGAGCAGTTCTTC,CASSPPSWKYNEQFF
TRBJ1-2,TRBV20-1,.,.,TGCAGTGCCCCAATTGGGACTGGCTACACCTTC,CSAPIGTGYTF
TRBJ2-2,TRBV7-6,.,.,TGTGCCAGCAGCTGGACAGTCTACCGAGGGGAGCTGTTTTTT,CASSWTVYRGELFF
TRBJ1-2,TRBV20-1,.,many,TGCAGTGCTAGCGGGAGTAACTATGGCTACACCTTC,CSASGSNYGYTF
TRBJ2-3,TRBV20-1,TRBD2,.,TGCAGTGCTTCTAGCGGGGCCCGTGGGCAGTATTTT,CSASSGARGQYF
TRBJ1-1,TRBV20-1,TRBD1,.,TGCAGTGCTAGGAACGGACAGGGGTCTTCTTTTTTCACTGAAGCTTTCTTT,CSARNGQGSSFFTEAFF
TRBJ2-1,TRBV12-3/TRBV12-4,TRBD1,.,TGTGCCAGCAGTTTGGACCCCCGTTGGGGACAGGGCTACTACAATGAGCAGTTCTTC,CASSLDPRWGQGYYNEQFF
TRBJ1-6,TRBV5-1,TRBD1,many,TGCGCCAGCAGCCACCAGCCCCAAACAGGGGGCAGAAATTCACCCCTCCACTTT,CASSHQPQTGGRNSPLHF
TRBJ2-7,TRBV20-1,.,.,TGTAGTGCTAGCCACACATTGGAGGGGAACTACGAGCAGTACTTC,CSASHTLEGNYEQYF
TRBJ2-2,TRBV3-1,TRBD2,few,TGTGCCAGCAGCCATTCTCTAGCGGGAGTTTCCGGGGAGCTGTTTTTT,CASSHSLAGVSGELFF
TRBJ1-5,TRBV5-1,TRBD1,.,TGCGCCAGCAGCTCGGGACAGGGCGGCAATCAGCCCCAGCATTTT,CASSSGQGGNQPQHF
TRBJ2-3,TRBV20-1,.,.,TGCAAAGCTAGGGACTCCAAGAAGTTGGATACGCAGTATTTT,CKARDSKKLDTQYF
TRBJ2-5,TRBV12-3/TRBV12-4,.,many,TGTGCCAGCAGACCGATTTCTCCGGGAGAGACCCAGTACTTC,CASRPISPGETQYF
TRBJ2-7,TRBV10-3,.,.,TGTGCCACCCGGGGGGACACCTACGAGCAGTACTTC,CATRGDTYEQYF
TRBJ1-1,TRBV29-1,.,.,TGCAGCGTTAGCCTAGTCCACCAAGCGAACACTGAAGCTTTCTTT,CSVSLVHQANTEAFF
TRBJ1-1,TRBV11-3,TRBD1,.,TGTGCCAGCAGCTTCCAAGACAGGGGAAGGACTGAAGCTTTCTTT,CASSFQDRGRTEAFF
TRBJ2-1,TRBV29-1,.,few,TGCAGCGTTGAAGGGCCGAGCAATGAGCAGTTCTTC,CSVEGPSNEQFF
TRBJ2-3,TRBV7-8,TRBD2,few,TGTGCCAGCAGCTTAGCGCGGATAGCGGGAGCCCGGGATACGCAGTATTTT,CASSLARIAGARDTQYF
TRBJ2-5,TRBV5-4,.,.,TGTGCCAGCAGCGACACAGGGCGTCAAGAGACCCAGTACTTC,CASSDTGRQETQYF
TRBJ2-6,TRBV5-1,.,few,TGCGCCAGCAGCTTGGTTGGGATGGTTTACTCTGGGGCCAACGTCCTGACTTTC,CASSLVGMVYSGANVLTF
TRBJ2-5,TRBV12-3/TRBV12-4,.,few,TGTGCCAGCAGTTTTAGGCGGGAGACCCAGTACTTC,CASSFRRETQYF
TRBJ1-1,TRBV7-9,.,.,TGTGCCAGCAGCTTAGGAGGACCCCCCACTGAAGCTTTCTTT,CASSLGGPPTEAFF
TRBJ1-2,TRBV3-1,.,.,TGTGCCAGCAGCCATTCTACAGGGAGTAGCTATGGCTACACCTTC,CASSHSTGSSYGYTF
TRBJ1-2,TRBV5-1,.,.,TGCGCCAGCAGCGCCGCCTTCTATGGCTACACCTTC,CASSAAFYGYTF